This TCR beta chain originates from a study of blood T cell repertoires in COVID-19. Study summary: Samples taken during acute and convalescent COVID-19 were collected in the United States, Italy and Spain. Nucleic acid was either cDNA or gDNA, and it came from T cells, B-cell-depleted T cells, or PBMCs.

This CDR3 region has 14 residues. V gave up 4 bases and J gave up 4 bases, with 14 bases separating them. Germline V CDR1 and CDR2: LGHDT, YNNKEL (reference sequence). In the original workflow: The assay estimated nucleated cells by amplifying reference gene primers. Using immunoSEQ multiplex PCR, the repertoire was profiled, and TCRdb retains in-frame clones only, with some absent. For V, J and clone size, that table is used; D and trimming come from the DNA. The data show a few hundred thousand clones, approximately 86% seen once. The sequencing input was peripheral blood. This chain connects TRBV3-1 (or the pseudogene TRBV3-2) to TRBJ2-7; possibly TRBD2 for D (6 bases). The receptor's source is a man aged 25-45 years with active or convalescent COVID-19. The CDR3 loop is CASSLWDSTYEQYF. The CDR3 region has the DNA TGTGCCAGCAGCCTTTGGGACTCGACATACGAGCAGTACTTC.